One sample yielded the 10 T cell receptor beta chains listed below, sequenced in a study of control samples from healthy donors and cancer patients. Here immunoSEQ multiplex PCR was the method, and the copy in TCRdb shows in-frame clones only, minus some. The sample yields approximately 100,000 clones, more than 75% seen once. The sequencing sample was made of blood. The source is a woman aged 40 to 50 in good health.

J is TRBJ1-1 and V is TRBV16; no definite D call. CDR1 KGHSY and CDR2 FQNENV come from the germline V gene. The V and J ends lost 4 bases and 1 base respectively, with 7 bases between them. The CDR3 is 13 amino acids. The CDR3 nucleotides read TGTGCCAGCAGCCCCCAGAGGAACACTGAAGCTTTCTTT. Translation: CASSPQRNTEAFF.

This chain joins TRBV5-4 and TRBJ2-4, with D perhaps TRBD1 or TRBD2 (6 bases each). Trimming took 4 bases from V and 9 from J, leaving 14 bases between them. Germline CDR1 is SGHNT and CDR2 is YYREEE (reference sequence). The CDR3 extends over 13 amino acids. The DNA for the CDR3 is TGTGCCAGCAGCGATCAGGGGCGGGGCATTCAGTACTTC. Translated: CASSDQGRGIQYF.

V usage is TRBV19 and J usage is TRBJ1-1; a weak D match, TRBD1 (5 bases). The CDR3 is 14 amino acids. Looked up from germline, CDR1 is LNHDA and CDR2 is SQIVND (reference sequence). Trimming left V 6 bases short and J 4 bases short, with 15 bases between. The CDR3 bases are TGTGCCAGTAGGAACGGGGGTAGCAGCACTGAAGCTTTCTTT. It yields the protein CASRNGGSSTEAFF.

The V gene is TRBV7-2, the J gene TRBJ2-4; D ambiguous. Trimming pared 6 bases from V and 2 bases from J, leaving 8 bases between. This CDR3 contains 13 residues. Looked up from germline, CDR1 is SGHTA and CDR2 is FQGNSA. The chain's CDR3 is CASSAFPKNIQYF. In DNA form, the CDR3 reads TGTGCCAGCAGTGCGTTCCCCAAAAACATTCAGTACTTC.

The chain recombines TRBV11-3 with TRBJ1-1, with a tentative D call TRBD1 (5 bases). From germline, CDR1 is SGHNT and CDR2 YENEEA. Trimming cost V 1 base and J 2 bases, with 8 bases left between them. This CDR3 has 14 residues. This CDR3 reads CASSLGQHNTEAFF. The CDR3 DNA reads as TGTGCCAGCAGCTTAGGACAGCACAACACTGAAGCTTTCTTT.

This clone came up once. The chain employs TRBV7-2 and TRBJ1-6; D remains ambiguous. This CDR3 region has 12 residues. CDR1 and CDR2 (germline): SGHTA, FQGNSA. The CDR3 region has the DNA TGTGCTGGACGCTCCTATAATTCACCCCTCCACTTT. Amino acid sequence: CAGRSYNSPLHF.

This clone has a handful of counts. This chain joins TRBV13 and TRBJ1-1, with D possibly matching TRBD1 (6 bases). V was trimmed by 3 bases and J by 1 base, leaving 12 bases between them. From germline, CDR1 is PRHDT and CDR2 FYEKMQ (reference sequence). This CDR3 region has 15 residues. The CDR3 DNA reads as TGTGCCAGCAGCTTTAGGGGGAGGGGGAACACTGAAGCTTTCTTT. Amino acid sequence: CASSFRGRGNTEAFF.

This chain joins TRBV18 and TRBJ1-1; D is unclear. CDR3 length: 16 residues. Germline CDR1 and CDR2: KGHSH and LQKENI. Trimming pared 0 bases from V and 1 base from J, leaving 12 bases between. The CDR3 protein is CASSPPNPRGNTEAFF. The CDR3 DNA reads as TGTGCCAGCTCACCACCTAACCCTCGGGGGAACACTGAAGCTTTCTTT.

The chain is built from TRBV11-3 and TRBJ1-1, with D possibly TRBD1 on 5 matching bases. This CDR3 has 15 amino acids. Germline V CDR1 and CDR2: SGHNT, YENEEA. Trimming removed 0 bases at V and 4 bases at J, with 12 bases between. The chain's CDR3 is CASSLERGECTEAFF. In DNA, the CDR3 is TGTGCCAGCAGCTTAGAAAGGGGTGAGTGCACTGAAGCTTTCTTT.

The gene calls are TRBV6-5 and TRBJ2-1, with 8 bases matching TRBD2. Per the germline V gene, CDR1 is MNHEY and CDR2 is SVGAGI. The CDR3 totals 15 residues. V gave up 6 bases and J gave up 0 bases; unmatched junction bases: 4. The CDR3 sequence is CASSRGGISYNEQFF. The CDR3 DNA is TGTGCCAGCAGCCGGGGGGGGATCTCCTACAATGAGCAGTTCTTC.